This TCR beta chain was sequenced in a study of T cell changes during pregnancy in multiple sclerosis. Germline lookup yields CDR1 SGHAT and CDR2 FQNNGV. The CDR3 runs 14 residues. Trimming removed 5 bases from V and 4 bases from J; junction bases left unmatched: 6. Assay: immunoSEQ multiplex PCR; the TCRdb copy retains only in-frame clones and omits some. The table lists about 59,000 clones, around nine tenths of them singletons. Sequencing was performed on peripheral blood, taken before pregnancy. This sequence was found in a female donor with multiple sclerosis, enrolled in a pregnancy study. The chain uses TRBV11-2 and TRBJ1-1, with TRBD1 matching over 8 bases. As DNA, the CDR3 is TGTGCCAGCAGCGCGACAGGGGTTGGCACTGAAGCTTTCTTT. Translating it yields CASSATGVGTEAFF. Based on the CDR3 plus reference TRBV11-2 and TRBJ1-1, the full variable domain is EAGVAQSPRYKIIEKRQSVAFWCNPISGHATLYWYQQILGQGPKLLIQFQNNGVVDDSQLPKDRFSAERLKGVDSTLKIQPAKLEDSAVYLCASSATGVGTEAFFGQGTRLTVV.